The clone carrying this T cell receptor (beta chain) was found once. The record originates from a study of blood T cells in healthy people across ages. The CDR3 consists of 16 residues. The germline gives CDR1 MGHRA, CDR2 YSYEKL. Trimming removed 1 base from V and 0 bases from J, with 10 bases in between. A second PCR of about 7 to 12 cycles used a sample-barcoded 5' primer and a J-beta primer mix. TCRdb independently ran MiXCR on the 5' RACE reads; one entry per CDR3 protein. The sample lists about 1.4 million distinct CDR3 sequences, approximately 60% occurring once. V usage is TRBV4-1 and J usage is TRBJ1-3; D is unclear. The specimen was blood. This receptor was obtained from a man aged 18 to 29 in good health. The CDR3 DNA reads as TGCGCCAGCAGCCAAGGGTCGGCTTACTCTGGAAACACCATATATTTT. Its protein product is CASSQGSAYSGNTIYF.